These 20 T cell receptor beta chains were sequenced from one sample in a study of T cell responses to AZD1222 COVID-19 vaccine. Libraries were prepared by immunoSEQ multiplex PCR; TCRdb keeps only in-frame clonotypes and omits some of them. The table includes 65,000 to 70,000 clones, about three quarters detected once. This sample comprised peripheral blood, obtained on day 0 of AZD1222 vaccination. Receptors originate from an adult in good health.

This clone was picked up one time. The CDR3 region is CASKTTSGGRYTQYF. CDR3 sequence (DNA): TGTGCCAGTAAGACGACTAGCGGGGGAAGGTATACGCAGTATTTT. The rearrangement links TRBV19 to TRBJ2-3, with 12 nucleotides matching TRBD2. This CDR3 is 15 amino acids long. CDR1 is LNHDA, CDR2 SQIVND, per germline (reference sequence). V shed 7 bases, J shed 7 bases, and the junction held 9 bases outside the gene matches.

This rearrangement joins TRBV6-1 to TRBJ1-2; TRBD1 is a possible D gene (6 bases). The CDR3 sequence is 14 residues long. V was clipped by 3 bases and J by 1 base, with 9 bases between them. The germline gives CDR1 MNHNS, CDR2 SASEGT. CDR3 nucleotide sequence: TGTGCCAGCAGTGATACAGGGTTTAACTATGGCTACACCTTC. Its translation is CASSDTGFNYGYTF.

This clone came up a few times. V usage is TRBV12-5 and J usage is TRBJ1-2; weak D call: TRBD1 (6 bases). The ends were cut back, 3 bases at V and 4 bases at J, with 15 bases in the middle. The CDR3 loop spans 15 amino acids. Per germline, CDR1 LGHNT and CDR2 FRNRAP. CDR3 nucleotide sequence: TGTGCTAGTGGTTTTGGGTTCCGGGGGGCCTATGGCTACACCTTC. Protein product: CASGFGFRGAYGYTF.

The chain employs TRBV21-1 and TRBJ2-6; TRBD1 reflects the table's D call only, with no check against the DNA. TRBV21-1 is designated a pseudogene. This CDR3 comprises 20 residues. The CDR3 spells CASSKSGLQGASSGANVLTF. CDR3 in DNA: TGTGCCAGCAGCAAAAGCGGGTTGCAGGGGGCGTCCTCTGGGGCCAACGTCCTGACTTTC.

This chain links TRBV5-1 with TRBJ1-1; possible D gene TRBD1, 5 bases. The CDR3 runs to 15 residues. Germline CDR1 SGHRS, CDR2 YFSETQ. V dropped 3 bases and J dropped 1 base, with 13 bases sitting between them. DNA for the CDR3: TGCGCCAGCAGCTCGGCGGGGACGGCGAACACTGAAGCTTTCTTT. It encodes CASSSAGTANTEAFF.

This chain uses TRBV10-3 with TRBJ2-3, with D possibly matching TRBD2 (6 bases). The germline gives CDR1 ENHRY, CDR2 SYGVKD. The V end was cut by 10 bases, the J end by 0 bases, with 8 bases between. This CDR3 has 12 amino acids. CDR3 DNA: TGTGCCAGCGGGGAAAGCACAGATACGCAGTATTTT. It translates to CASGESTDTQYF.

V and J are TRBV5-4 and TRBJ2-7; maybe TRBD1 (6 bases). CDR3 size: 13 residues. V was trimmed by 0 bases and J by 9 bases, leaving 13 bases between them. CDR1 and CDR2 from the germline V gene are SGHNT and YYREEE (reference sequence). The chain's CDR3 is CASSLEQGTLQYF. The CDR3 DNA follows: TGTGCCAGCAGCTTGGAACAGGGTACTTTGCAGTACTTC. The entire variable domain, with the rest obtained from reference TRBV5-4 and TRBJ2-7, is as follows: ETGVTQSPTHLIKTRGQQVTLRCSSQSGHNTVSWYQQALGQGPQFIFQYYREEENGRGNFPPRFSGLQFPNYSSELNVNALELDDSALYLCASSLEQGTLQYFGPGTRLTVT.

This clone has just one count. The chain has TRBV7-2 and TRBJ2-2; D unclear. From germline, CDR1 is SGHTA and CDR2 FQGNSA. The V and J ends lost 5 bases and 7 bases respectively, with 17 bases between them. The CDR3 is made up of 15 amino acids. CDR3 residues: CASSNRPLWSGELFF. CDR3 nucleotides: TGTGCCAGCAGCAATCGGCCCCTATGGAGCGGGGAGCTGTTTTTT.

The rearrangement links TRBV28 to TRBJ1-5; D gene unclear. V lost 2 bases, J lost 5 bases, and 13 bases lay in between. The CDR3 length is 15 residues. CDR1 is MDHEN, CDR2 SYDVKM, per germline. CDR3 bases: TGTGCCAGCAGTTTAACGTCAAAACGGTATCAGCCCCAGCATTTT. Its translation is CASSLTSKRYQPQHF.

The chain uses TRBV7-2 and TRBJ2-1; TRBD2 matches at 13 bases. This CDR3 is built from 16 residues. With 4 bases clipped from V and 2 bases from J, the junction kept 2 bases outside the gene matches. In germline, CDR1 is SGHTA, CDR2 FQGNSA. CDR3: CASSSGLAGAYNEQFF. CDR3 coding DNA: TGTGCCAGCAGCTCAGGACTAGCGGGGGCCTACAATGAGCAGTTCTTC.

The chain links TRBV7-3 to TRBJ1-5, with D unresolved. Trimming shortened V by 3 bases and J by 7 bases, and 10 bases separated the two germline ends. The germline V gene encodes CDR1 SGHTA and CDR2 FQGTGA. CDR3 length: 13 amino acids. The CDR3 nucleotides read TGTGCCAGCAGCTTGGAGGGTGGCCAGCCCCAGCATTTT. It yields the protein CASSLEGGQPQHF.

Only a few counts were recorded for this clone. CDR3 in DNA: TGTGCCAGCAGTACCGGGACAGCCACCGGGGAGCTGTTTTTT. It codes for CASSTGTATGELFF. The chain combines TRBV6-2 or TRBV6-3 with TRBJ2-2; 7 nucleotides match TRBD1. CDR1 and CDR2 (germline): MNHEY, SVGEGT. The CDR3 is 14 amino acids. After removal of 5 bases from V and 4 bases from J, the junction contained 4 bases not matched to a gene.

This chain links TRBV18 with TRBJ2-7; D is perhaps TRBD1 (6 bases). V shed 1 base and J shed 8 bases, with 18 bases lying between them. The CDR3 consists of 15 residues. CDR1 is KGHSH, CDR2 LQKENI, per germline. This CDR3 is CASSPLQLKGVQQYF. Written as DNA, the CDR3 is TGTGCCAGCTCACCACTTCAATTGAAGGGGGTACAGCAGTACTTC.

The rearrangement uses TRBV4-1 and TRBJ2-7; tentative D call: TRBD2 (6 bases). Germline CDR1 is MGHRA and CDR2 is YSYEKL. V lost 1 base, J lost 4 bases, and 14 bases lay in between. The CDR3 covers 15 residues. The CDR3 here is CASSQGVAVRYEQYF. For the CDR3, the DNA is TGCGCCAGCAGCCAAGGGGTAGCGGTCCGTTACGAGCAGTACTTC.

This chain uses TRBV18 with TRBJ2-7; no reliable D call. CDR1 KGHSH and CDR2 LQKENI come from the germline V gene. This CDR3 is 12 amino acids long. The germline V and J ends were trimmed by 4 bases and 5 bases, with 9 bases remaining between them. CDR3 DNA: TGTGCCAGCTCACTCCGGTCCAACGAGCAGTACTTC. It translates to CASSLRSNEQYF.

This clone was observed a single time. The V and J genes are TRBV11-2 and TRBJ1-4; 8 bases fit TRBD1. V lost 5 bases, J lost 8 bases, and 13 bases stayed unmatched. Germline V gene lookup returns CDR1 SGHAT and CDR2 FQNNGV. The CDR3 has 16 residues. The CDR3 sequence: CASSHGQGGYQEKLFF. The CDR3 nucleotides read TGTGCCAGCAGCCATGGACAGGGCGGATATCAAGAAAAACTGTTTTTT.

This chain uses TRBV3-1 (or the pseudogene TRBV3-2) with TRBJ2-5; 10 positions agree with TRBD1. The V and J ends lost 3 bases and 2 bases, in that order; junction bases with no gene match: 9. This CDR3 has 17 amino acids. Germline V CDR1 and CDR2: LGHDT, YNNKEL (reference sequence). In nucleotides, the CDR3 is TGTGCCAGCAGCCAGCAGGGACAGGGGCCTAATCAAGAGACCCAGTACTTC. Amino acid sequence: CASSQQGQGPNQETQYF.

This chain links TRBV3-1 (or the pseudogene TRBV3-2) with TRBJ1-6, with TRBD1 identical over 9 bases. This CDR3 contains 16 residues. With 3 bases clipped from V and 10 bases from J, the junction kept 10 bases outside the gene matches. Germline V gene sequence: CDR1 LGHDT, CDR2 YNNKEL (reference sequence). DNA for the CDR3: TGTGCCAGCAGCCAGTGGAGAGACAGGGGGGGGTCACCCCTCCACTTT. This encodes CASSQWRDRGGSPLHF.

This clone was seen more than once but under ten times. The V gene is TRBV30, the J gene TRBJ2-5; the match to TRBD1 covers 8 bases. The CDR3 has 14 residues. The germline gives CDR1 GTSNPN, CDR2 SVGIG (reference sequence). The trim removed 4 bases at V and 3 bases at J, leaving 7 bases unmatched. The CDR3 loop reads CAWIETGVKETQYF. The CDR3 region has the DNA TGTGCCTGGATAGAGACAGGGGTTAAAGAGACCCAGTACTTC.

The chain employs TRBV25-1 and TRBJ2-7; either TRBD1 or TRBD2 may supply D (5 bases each). The CDR3 has 16 amino acids. With 10 bases removed from V and 6 bases from J, the gap between germline ends came to 28 bases. The germline gives CDR1 MGHDK, CDR2 SYGVNS. CDR3 in DNA: TGTGCCACCAGCGAAGCCACGACGGGACCCACCACCGAGCAGTACTTC. This sequence encodes CATSEATTGPTTEQYF.